The source of this T cell receptor beta chain is a study of T cells in localized non-small cell lung cancer. Produced via immunoSEQ multiplex PCR; TCRdb's table is partial and in-frame only. This table holds 59,000 or so clones, roughly 92% found once. Sequenced material: peripheral blood, taken before any cancer treatment. The clonotype comes from a man aged 40 to 75 with stage I lung adenocarcinoma.

The CDR3 is CASRRDRGGEQYF. CDR3 bases: TGTGCCTCCAGGAGGGACAGGGGAGGCGAGCAGTACTTC. The chain couples TRBV19 to TRBJ2-7; TRBD1 aligns across 10 bases. The germline V gene has CDR1 LNHDA and CDR2 SQIVND (reference sequence). V dropped 11 bases and J dropped 6; count of bases not matched to a gene: 10. This CDR3 is built from 13 residues.